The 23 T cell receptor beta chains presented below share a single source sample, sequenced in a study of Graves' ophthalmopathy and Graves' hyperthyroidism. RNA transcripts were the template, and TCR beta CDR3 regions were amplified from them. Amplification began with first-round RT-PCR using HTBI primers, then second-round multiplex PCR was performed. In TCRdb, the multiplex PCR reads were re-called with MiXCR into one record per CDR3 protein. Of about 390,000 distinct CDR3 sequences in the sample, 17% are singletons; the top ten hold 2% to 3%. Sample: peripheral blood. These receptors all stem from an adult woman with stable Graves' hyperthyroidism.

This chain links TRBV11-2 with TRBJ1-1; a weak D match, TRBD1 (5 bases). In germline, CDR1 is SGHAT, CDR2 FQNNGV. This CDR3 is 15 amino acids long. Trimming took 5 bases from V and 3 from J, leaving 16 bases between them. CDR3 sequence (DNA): TGTGCCAGCAGCCCGGAGGGACGTACAGACACTGAAGCTTTCTTT. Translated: CASSPEGRTDTEAFF. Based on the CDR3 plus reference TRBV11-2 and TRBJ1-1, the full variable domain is EAGVAQSPRYKIIEKRQSVAFWCNPISGHATLYWYQQILGQGPKLLIQFQNNGVVDDSQLPKDRFSAERLKGVDSTLKIQPAKLEDSAVYLCASSPEGRTDTEAFFGQGTRLTVV.

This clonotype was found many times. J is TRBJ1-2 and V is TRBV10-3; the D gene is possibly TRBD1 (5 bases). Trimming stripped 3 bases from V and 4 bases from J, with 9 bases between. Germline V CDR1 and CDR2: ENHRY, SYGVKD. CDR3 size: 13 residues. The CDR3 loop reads CAISDTGGYGYTF. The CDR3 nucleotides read TGTGCCATCAGTGATACTGGGGGCTATGGCTACACCTTC.

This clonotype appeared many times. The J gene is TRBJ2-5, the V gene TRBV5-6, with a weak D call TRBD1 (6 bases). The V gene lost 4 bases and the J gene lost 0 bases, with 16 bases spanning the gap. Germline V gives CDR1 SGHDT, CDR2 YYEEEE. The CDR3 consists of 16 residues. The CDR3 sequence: CASSPVGARDQETQYF. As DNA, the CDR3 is TGTGCCAGCAGCCCGGTGGGGGCGCGGGACCAAGAGACCCAGTACTTC.

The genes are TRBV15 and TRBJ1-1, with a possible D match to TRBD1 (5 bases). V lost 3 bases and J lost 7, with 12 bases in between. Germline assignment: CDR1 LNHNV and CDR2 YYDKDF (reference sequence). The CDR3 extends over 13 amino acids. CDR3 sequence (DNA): TGTGCCACCAGCAGGGAGGGGTTTAGTGAAGCTTTCTTT. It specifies CATSREGFSEAFF.

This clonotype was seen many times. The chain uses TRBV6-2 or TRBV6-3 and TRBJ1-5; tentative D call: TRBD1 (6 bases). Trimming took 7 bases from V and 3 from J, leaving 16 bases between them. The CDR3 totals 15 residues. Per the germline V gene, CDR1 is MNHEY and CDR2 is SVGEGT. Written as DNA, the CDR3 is TGTGCCAGCAACACAGGGTCTTATGACAATCAGCCCCAGCATTTT. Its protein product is CASNTGSYDNQPQHF.

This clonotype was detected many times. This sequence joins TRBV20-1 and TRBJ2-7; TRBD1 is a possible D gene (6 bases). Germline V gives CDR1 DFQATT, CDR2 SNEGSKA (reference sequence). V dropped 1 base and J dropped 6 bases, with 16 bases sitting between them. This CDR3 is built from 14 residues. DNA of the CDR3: TGCAGTGCTAGAGGCCCAGGGGCATCCGGCGAGCAGTACTTC. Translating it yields CSARGPGASGEQYF.

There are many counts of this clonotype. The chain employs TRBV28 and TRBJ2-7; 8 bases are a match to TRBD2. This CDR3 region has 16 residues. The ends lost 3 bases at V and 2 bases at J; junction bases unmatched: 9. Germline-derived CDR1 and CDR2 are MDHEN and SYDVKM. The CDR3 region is CASSFDPGGPTYEQYF. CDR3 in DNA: TGTGCCAGCAGTTTTGACCCGGGGGGGCCGACCTACGAGCAGTACTTC.

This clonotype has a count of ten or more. CDR3 in DNA: TGTGCCAGCAGCCCCCAGGGCGGGGCCGTCTACGAGCAGTACTTC. Residues: CASSPQGGAVYEQYF. The chain couples TRBV7-2 to TRBJ2-7; weak D call: TRBD2 (6 bases). The CDR3 has 15 amino acids. Deletions cut 5 bases from V and 3 bases from J, with 17 bases between. Germline V lookup: CDR1 SGHTA, CDR2 FQGNSA.

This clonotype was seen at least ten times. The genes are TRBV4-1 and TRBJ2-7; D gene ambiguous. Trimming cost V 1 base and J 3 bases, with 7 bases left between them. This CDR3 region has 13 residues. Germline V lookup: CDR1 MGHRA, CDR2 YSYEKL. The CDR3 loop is CASSQVVYYEQYF. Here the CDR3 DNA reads TGCGCCAGCAGCCAAGTCGTGTACTACGAGCAGTACTTC.

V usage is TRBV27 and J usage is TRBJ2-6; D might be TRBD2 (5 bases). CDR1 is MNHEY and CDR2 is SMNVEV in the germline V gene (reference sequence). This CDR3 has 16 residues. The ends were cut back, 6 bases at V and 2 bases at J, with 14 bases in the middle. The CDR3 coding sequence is TGTGCCAGCAGCCTAGCCACTGGGGCTGGGGCCAACGTCCTGACTTTC. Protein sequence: CASSLATGAGANVLTF.

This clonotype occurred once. In DNA form, the CDR3 reads TGTGCCAGCAGCGGAGCAGCGGGAGGCAGGGAGCTGTTTTTT. Translated, it gives CASSGAAGGRELFF. The chain uses TRBV6-1 and TRBJ2-2; 9 bases fit TRBD2. CDR3 length: 14 residues. Germline V gene lookup returns CDR1 MNHNS and CDR2 SASEGT. V was clipped by 6 bases and J by 9 bases; unmatched bases: 8.

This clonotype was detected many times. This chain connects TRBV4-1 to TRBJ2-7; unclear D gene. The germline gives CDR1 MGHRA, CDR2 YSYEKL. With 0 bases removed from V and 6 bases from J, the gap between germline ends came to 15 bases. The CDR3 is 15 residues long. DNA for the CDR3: TGCGCCAGCAGCCAAGAGGGCAGCCTATCGTCCGAGCAGTACTTC. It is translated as CASSQEGSLSSEQYF.

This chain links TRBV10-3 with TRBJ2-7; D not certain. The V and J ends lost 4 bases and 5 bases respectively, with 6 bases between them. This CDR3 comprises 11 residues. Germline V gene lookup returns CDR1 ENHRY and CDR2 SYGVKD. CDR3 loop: CAISASDEQYF. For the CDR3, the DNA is TGTGCCATCAGTGCGTCTGACGAGCAGTACTTC.

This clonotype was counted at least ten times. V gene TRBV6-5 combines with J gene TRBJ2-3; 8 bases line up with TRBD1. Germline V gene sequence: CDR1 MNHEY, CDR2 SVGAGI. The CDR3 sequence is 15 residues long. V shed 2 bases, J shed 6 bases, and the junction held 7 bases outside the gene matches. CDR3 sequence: CASSYRQGPSDTQYF. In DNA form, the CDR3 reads TGTGCCAGCAGTTACAGACAGGGGCCATCGGATACGCAGTATTTT.

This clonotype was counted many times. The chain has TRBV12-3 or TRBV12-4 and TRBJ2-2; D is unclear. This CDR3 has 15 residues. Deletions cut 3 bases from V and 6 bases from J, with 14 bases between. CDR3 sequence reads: CASSFQVGKAGELFF. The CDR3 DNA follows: TGTGCCAGCAGTTTTCAGGTGGGGAAGGCCGGGGAGCTGTTTTTT.

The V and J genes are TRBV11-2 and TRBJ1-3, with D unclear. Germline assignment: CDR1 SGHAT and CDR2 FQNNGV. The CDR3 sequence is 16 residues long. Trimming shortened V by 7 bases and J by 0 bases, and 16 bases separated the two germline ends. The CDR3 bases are TGTGCCAGCAACGGAACCTTCCGGATCTCTGGAAACACCATATATTTT. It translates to CASNGTFRISGNTIYF.

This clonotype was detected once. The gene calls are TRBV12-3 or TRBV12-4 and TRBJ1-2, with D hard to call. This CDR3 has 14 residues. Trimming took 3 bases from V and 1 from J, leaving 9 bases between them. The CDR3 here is CASSFGDFNYGYTF. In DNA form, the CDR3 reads TGTGCCAGCAGTTTCGGAGACTTTAACTATGGCTACACCTTC.

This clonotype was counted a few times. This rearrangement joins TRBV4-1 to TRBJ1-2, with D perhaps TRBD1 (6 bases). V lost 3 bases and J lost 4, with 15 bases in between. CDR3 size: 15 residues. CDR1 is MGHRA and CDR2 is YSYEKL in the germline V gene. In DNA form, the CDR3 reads TGCGCCAGCAGCCAGAACCGGGACATTGGCTATGGCTACACCTTC. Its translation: CASSQNRDIGYGYTF.

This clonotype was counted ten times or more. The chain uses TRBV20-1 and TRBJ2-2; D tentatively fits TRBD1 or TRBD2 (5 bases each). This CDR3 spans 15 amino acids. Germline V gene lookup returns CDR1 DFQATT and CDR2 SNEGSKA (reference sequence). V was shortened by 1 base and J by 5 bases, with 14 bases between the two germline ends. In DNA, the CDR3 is TGCAGTGCTAGAGCCCCGGGACGGAGAACCGGGGAGCTGTTTTTT. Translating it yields CSARAPGRRTGELFF.

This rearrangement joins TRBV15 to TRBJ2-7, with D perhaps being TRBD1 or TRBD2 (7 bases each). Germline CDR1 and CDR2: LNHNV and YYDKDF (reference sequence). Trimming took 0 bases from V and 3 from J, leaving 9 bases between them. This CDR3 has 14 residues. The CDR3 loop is CATSRDRGGYEQYF. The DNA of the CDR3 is TGTGCCACCAGCAGAGACAGGGGGGGCTACGAGCAGTACTTC.

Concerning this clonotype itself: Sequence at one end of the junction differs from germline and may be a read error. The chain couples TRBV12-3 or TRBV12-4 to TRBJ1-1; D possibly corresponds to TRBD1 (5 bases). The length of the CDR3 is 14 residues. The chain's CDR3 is CVSSPGSFGTEAFF. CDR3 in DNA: TGTGTCAGCAGCCCAGGGAGCTTCGGCACTGAAGCTTTCTTT.

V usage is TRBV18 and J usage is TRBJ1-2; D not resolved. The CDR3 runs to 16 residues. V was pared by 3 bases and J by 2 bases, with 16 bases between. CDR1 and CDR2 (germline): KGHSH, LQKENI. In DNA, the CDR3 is TGTGCCAGCTCACCTACGGATAGCCAGATAAACTATGGCTACACCTTC. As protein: CASSPTDSQINYGYTF.

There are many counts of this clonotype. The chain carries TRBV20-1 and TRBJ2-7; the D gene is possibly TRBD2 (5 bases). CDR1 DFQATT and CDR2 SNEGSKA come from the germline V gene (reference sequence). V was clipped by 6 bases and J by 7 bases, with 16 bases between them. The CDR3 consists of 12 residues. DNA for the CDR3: TGCAGTGCAGCGGACGGCGCCTGGGAGCAGTACTTC. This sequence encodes CSAADGAWEQYF.